This is a list of T cell receptor beta chains from one sample in a study of chemoradiotherapy in HPV16-positive cancers. Only in-frame clones appear in the TCRdb table, and some are missing; sequencing was by immunoSEQ multiplex PCR. The sample has several thousand clones, about 92% seen once. The specimen was obtained from a patient who underwent chemoradiotherapy. Receptors originate from a human donor with HPV-associated anogenital cancer. The CDR3 runs from the conserved cysteine through the conserved F or W. A D gene is named only where the DNA matches it firmly. The size field is filled for only some rows; it gives once, few, many or a size class.

CDR3nt: TGTGCCAGCAGGAATAACAGGGGTGCTAACTATGGCTACACCTTC
CDR3aa: CASRNNRGANYGYTF
j_gene: TRBJ1-2
d_gene: TRBD1
v_gene: TRBV2
abundance: .

CDR3nt: TGCAGTGCTAGTCCGGATGGCTACACCTTC
CDR3aa: CSASPDGYTF
j_gene: TRBJ1-2
d_gene: .
v_gene: TRBV20-1
abundance: .

CDR3nt: TGTGCCAGCAGCCCTCAGTGGGGGCTCGTTAACTATGGCTACACCTTC
CDR3aa: CASSPQWGLVNYGYTF
j_gene: TRBJ1-2
d_gene: .
v_gene: TRBV4-2
abundance: once

CDR3nt: TGTGCCAGCAGCGTGGCGGGGGGTGAAGCTTTCTTT
CDR3aa: CASSVAGGEAFF
j_gene: TRBJ1-1
d_gene: .
v_gene: TRBV9
abundance: .

CDR3nt: TGTGCCAGCAGCTTAGAGATCACAGGAACCCATGGCTACACCTTC
CDR3aa: CASSLEITGTHGYTF
j_gene: TRBJ1-2
d_gene: .
v_gene: TRBV7-6
abundance: few

CDR3nt: TGTGCCAGCAGTTTAAGGTCAGATTCTTATGGCTACACCTTC
CDR3aa: CASSLRSDSYGYTF
j_gene: TRBJ1-2
d_gene: .
v_gene: TRBV27
abundance: .

CDR3nt: TGCGCCAGCAGCTTGGATCCGGGTAGGGTTGAAAAACTGTTTTTT
CDR3aa: CASSLDPGRVEKLFF
j_gene: TRBJ1-4
d_gene: .
v_gene: TRBV5-1
abundance: .

CDR3nt: TGTGCCAGCAGCCCCGGGACAGGGTCTTTCAACACTGAAGCTTTCTTT
CDR3aa: CASSPGTGSFNTEAFF
j_gene: TRBJ1-1
d_gene: TRBD1
v_gene: TRBV7-9
abundance: .

CDR3nt: TGCGCCAGCAGCCAGCGACAGCCCAATGAGCAGTTCTTC
CDR3aa: CASSQRQPNEQFF
j_gene: TRBJ2-1
d_gene: .
v_gene: TRBV4-1
abundance: .

CDR3nt: TGTGCCAGCTCACGGAGTCAAGAGACCCAGTACTTC
CDR3aa: CASSRSQETQYF
j_gene: TRBJ2-5
d_gene: .
v_gene: TRBV18
abundance: .

CDR3nt: TGTGCCAGCAGTCTTACTCAGGGCAGACGGGGCACTGAAGCTTTCTTT
CDR3aa: CASSLTQGRRGTEAFF
j_gene: TRBJ1-1
d_gene: .
v_gene: TRBV14
abundance: .

CDR3nt: TGTGCCAGCACCCAGGGCGGCTCGAAACTGTTTTTT
CDR3aa: CASTQGGSKLFF
j_gene: TRBJ1-4
d_gene: .
v_gene: TRBV2
abundance: .

CDR3nt: TGTGCCAGCAGTCCCCCCCCCGGGGTGAATGAGCAGTTCTTC
CDR3aa: CASSPPPGVNEQFF
j_gene: TRBJ2-1
d_gene: .
v_gene: TRBV27
abundance: .

CDR3nt: TGTGCCAGCAGCTTCCCCCCCAATCAGCCCCAGCATTTT
CDR3aa: CASSFPPNQPQHF
j_gene: TRBJ1-5
d_gene: .
v_gene: TRBV7-2
abundance: .

CDR3nt: TGTGCCAGCAGTTACGGGAGGGCTTCTGGAAACACCATATATTTT
CDR3aa: CASSYGRASGNTIYF
j_gene: TRBJ1-3
d_gene: .
v_gene: TRBV6-5
abundance: once

CDR3nt: TGTGCCAGCTCACCGTCGGCCCAGAACACCGGGGAGCTGTTTTTT
CDR3aa: CASSPSAQNTGELFF
j_gene: TRBJ2-2
d_gene: .
v_gene: TRBV18
abundance: .

CDR3nt: TGTGCCAGCAGTTTATACCTCGGGTATGGCTACACCTTC
CDR3aa: CASSLYLGYGYTF
j_gene: TRBJ1-2
d_gene: .
v_gene: TRBV28
abundance: .

CDR3nt: TGTGCCAGCCGTGAAAGCAGGTTCGAGCAGTTCTTC
CDR3aa: CASRESRFEQFF
j_gene: TRBJ2-1
d_gene: .
v_gene: TRBV2
abundance: .

CDR3nt: TGTGCCAGTAGTATAGAAAGGGGGTACACTGAAGCTTTCTTT
CDR3aa: CASSIERGYTEAFF
j_gene: TRBJ1-1
d_gene: .
v_gene: TRBV19
abundance: .

CDR3nt: TGTGCCATCGCACCTTCTGACGGACAGGCAGCTTCACCCCTCCACTTT
CDR3aa: CAIAPSDGQAASPLHF
j_gene: TRBJ1-6
d_gene: TRBD1
v_gene: TRBV10-3
abundance: .

CDR3nt: TGTGCCAGCAGCCCAACAACAGGGACGTCACCCCTCCACTTT
CDR3aa: CASSPTTGTSPLHF
j_gene: TRBJ1-6
d_gene: .
v_gene: TRBV7-8
abundance: .

CDR3nt: TGTGCCAGCAGGGAAGGGGGCGCGGCTCGGCGACAGCCCCAGCATTTT
CDR3aa: CASREGGAARRQPQHF
j_gene: TRBJ1-5
d_gene: TRBD1
v_gene: TRBV28
abundance: .

CDR3nt: TGTGCCAGCAGCTTGTTGACTAGCGGGGGTATGGATGAGCAGTTCTTC
CDR3aa: CASSLLTSGGMDEQFF
j_gene: TRBJ2-1
d_gene: TRBD2
v_gene: TRBV5-4
abundance: .

CDR3nt: TGTGCCAGCAGCCCTGGACAGGCTCGATTCCAGCCCCAGCATTTT
CDR3aa: CASSPGQARFQPQHF
j_gene: TRBJ1-5
d_gene: TRBD1
v_gene: TRBV7-2
abundance: .

CDR3nt: TGTGCCAGCAGCATTCGACAGGGGAACTCTGGAAACACCATATATTTT
CDR3aa: CASSIRQGNSGNTIYF
j_gene: TRBJ1-3
d_gene: TRBD1
v_gene: TRBV11-2
abundance: .

CDR3nt: TGCAGTGCTAGAGACCTCATTGGCTACACCTTC
CDR3aa: CSARDLIGYTF
j_gene: TRBJ1-2
d_gene: .
v_gene: TRBV20-1
abundance: .

CDR3nt: TGTGCCAGCAGTACTCCACGGACGACCCGCTACGAGCAGTACTTC
CDR3aa: CASSTPRTTRYEQYF
j_gene: TRBJ2-7
d_gene: .
v_gene: TRBV27
abundance: .

CDR3nt: TGTGCCAGCAGTAGTCAGGGAAATAGCAATCAGCCCCAGCATTTT
CDR3aa: CASSSQGNSNQPQHF
j_gene: TRBJ1-5
d_gene: .
v_gene: TRBV6-5
abundance: .

CDR3nt: TGTGCCAGCAGCTTAAAAGGGAAACGGCAAGCTAACTATGGCTACACCTTC
CDR3aa: CASSLKGKRQANYGYTF
j_gene: TRBJ1-2
d_gene: .
v_gene: TRBV7-3
abundance: .

CDR3nt: TGTGCCAGCAGCTCTCGACAAGCCCCAGATACGCAGTATTTT
CDR3aa: CASSSRQAPDTQYF
j_gene: TRBJ2-3
d_gene: .
v_gene: TRBV11-3
abundance: .

CDR3nt: TGTGCCAGCAGTGAATTGTGGGGAGAGACCCAGTACTTC
CDR3aa: CASSELWGETQYF
j_gene: TRBJ2-5
d_gene: .
v_gene: TRBV25-1
abundance: .

CDR3nt: TGTGCCAGCAGCTTGGGACAGGGGGCCTATGGCTACACCTTC
CDR3aa: CASSLGQGAYGYTF
j_gene: TRBJ1-2
d_gene: TRBD1
v_gene: TRBV5-4
abundance: .

CDR3nt: TGCGCCAGCAGCTTGGCTAACCCCCAAGAGACCCAGTACTTC
CDR3aa: CASSLANPQETQYF
j_gene: TRBJ2-5
d_gene: .
v_gene: TRBV5-1
abundance: .

CDR3nt: TGTGCCAGCAGCTTAGGTAGCGGGAGGGACAATGAGCAGTTCTTC
CDR3aa: CASSLGSGRDNEQFF
j_gene: TRBJ2-1
d_gene: TRBD2
v_gene: TRBV7-9
abundance: once

CDR3nt: TGTGCCAGCATCTTATGGCTCCCCGAAACCAAGAACCTACATCTTAGCACAGATACGCAGTATTTT
CDR3aa: CASILWLPETKNLHLSTDTQYF
j_gene: TRBJ2-3
d_gene: .
v_gene: TRBV2
abundance: .

CDR3nt: TGTGCCAGCAGTTGGCGGGAGGCCGACGAGCAGTACTTC
CDR3aa: CASSWREADEQYF
j_gene: TRBJ2-7
d_gene: TRBD2
v_gene: TRBV27
abundance: .

CDR3nt: TGTGCCAGCAGCTTAGCGATAGGAGACAATGAGCAGTTCTTC
CDR3aa: CASSLAIGDNEQFF
j_gene: TRBJ2-1
d_gene: .
v_gene: TRBV7-3
abundance: .

CDR3nt: TGTGCCAGTACATCGGCAGGGAGGTACGAGCAGTACTTC
CDR3aa: CASTSAGRYEQYF
j_gene: TRBJ2-7
d_gene: .
v_gene: TRBV2
abundance: .

CDR3nt: TGTGCCAGCAGCTTACAGGGTAGGGACAGCACAGATACGCAGTATTTT
CDR3aa: CASSLQGRDSTDTQYF
j_gene: TRBJ2-3
d_gene: .
v_gene: TRBV7-2
abundance: .

CDR3nt: TGTGCCAGCAGCTTGGGACAGGCCTCCTACGAGCAGTACTTC
CDR3aa: CASSLGQASYEQYF
j_gene: TRBJ2-7
d_gene: TRBD1
v_gene: TRBV7-9
abundance: .

CDR3nt: TGTGCCTGGAGTGTCGGAAGGACAGGGGCCGCGAACACTGAAGCTTTCTTT
CDR3aa: CAWSVGRTGAANTEAFF
j_gene: TRBJ1-1
d_gene: TRBD1
v_gene: TRBV30
abundance: .

CDR3nt: TGTGCCAGCAGTTTATGGGGCGGGGGCACTGAAGCTTTCTTT
CDR3aa: CASSLWGGGTEAFF
j_gene: TRBJ1-1
d_gene: .
v_gene: TRBV27
abundance: few

CDR3nt: TGTGCCAGTAGTTCCGCGATGGGGTTGAGAAGGACTGAAGCTTTCTTT
CDR3aa: CASSSAMGLRRTEAFF
j_gene: TRBJ1-1
d_gene: .
v_gene: TRBV19
abundance: .

CDR3nt: TGTGCCAGCAGTGATAGGGCCACCGGGGAGCTGTTTTTT
CDR3aa: CASSDRATGELFF
j_gene: TRBJ2-2
d_gene: .
v_gene: TRBV6-1
abundance: .

CDR3nt: TGTGCCAGCAGCTACGACCTCCGCTCCTACGAGCAGTACTTC
CDR3aa: CASSYDLRSYEQYF
j_gene: TRBJ2-7
d_gene: .
v_gene: TRBV5-8
abundance: once

CDR3nt: TGCAGCGTTGACGGTAGCGGGGGGGGATACAATGAGCAGTTCTTC
CDR3aa: CSVDGSGGGYNEQFF
j_gene: TRBJ2-1
d_gene: TRBD2
v_gene: TRBV29-1
abundance: .

CDR3nt: TGTGCCAGCAGTTTATCGCCCGGGTACCACTCCTACGAGCAGTACTTC
CDR3aa: CASSLSPGYHSYEQYF
j_gene: TRBJ2-7
d_gene: .
v_gene: TRBV27
abundance: .

CDR3nt: TGTGCCAGCAGCCCCTTAATAGCGGGGGGACCCTACGAGCAGTACTTC
CDR3aa: CASSPLIAGGPYEQYF
j_gene: TRBJ2-7
d_gene: TRBD2
v_gene: TRBV14
abundance: .

CDR3nt: TGTGCCAGCAGCTTAGTAGGGGGGAACACTGAAGCTTTCTTT
CDR3aa: CASSLVGGNTEAFF
j_gene: TRBJ1-1
d_gene: .
v_gene: TRBV7-2
abundance: .

CDR3nt: TGTGCCAGCAGTGACTCCGCGGGGGCCTCACATACGCAGTATTTT
CDR3aa: CASSDSAGASHTQYF
j_gene: TRBJ2-3
d_gene: .
v_gene: TRBV6-4
abundance: .

CDR3nt: TGTGCCAGCAGTTGGGACTTCCATGAGGGCTACACCTTC
CDR3aa: CASSWDFHEGYTF
j_gene: TRBJ1-2
d_gene: .
v_gene: TRBV27
abundance: .

CDR3nt: TGTGCCAGCAGCGCAACCAAAGGGGGCCGGACCACTGAAGCTTTCTTT
CDR3aa: CASSATKGGRTTEAFF
j_gene: TRBJ1-1
d_gene: TRBD1
v_gene: TRBV11-1
abundance: .

CDR3nt: TGTGCCAGCTGGCGCGTGGCAGGCTCGCCCTACGAGCAGTACTTC
CDR3aa: CASWRVAGSPYEQYF
j_gene: TRBJ2-7
d_gene: .
v_gene: TRBV6-1
abundance: .

CDR3nt: TGTGCCAGTAGTATGTTAAGGGGGCTGAACACTGAAGCTTTCTTT
CDR3aa: CASSMLRGLNTEAFF
j_gene: TRBJ1-1
d_gene: TRBD1
v_gene: TRBV19
abundance: .

CDR3nt: TGCGCCAGCAGCCTGGGGACAGTAGCCAAAAACATTCAGTACTTC
CDR3aa: CASSLGTVAKNIQYF
j_gene: TRBJ2-4
d_gene: TRBD1
v_gene: TRBV5-1
abundance: .

CDR3nt: TGTGCCAGCAGTTCGATCCAGGGGTATGGTGAAAAACTGTTTTTT
CDR3aa: CASSSIQGYGEKLFF
j_gene: TRBJ1-4
d_gene: .
v_gene: TRBV28
abundance: .